Given below is one TCR beta chain in context. Its target is unknown. This PCR relied on a set of 60 Vbeta primers and 13 Jbeta primers. This table comes from immunoSEQ multiplex PCR, and its TCRdb copy is limited to in-frame clones, with some not included. The table lists tens of thousands of clones, less than 75% of them singletons, with 7.5% to 8% in the top ten. The data were obtained in a study of cytomegalovirus exposure and HLA in healthy donors. Broader study findings: Sequencing probably produced one cluster of sequence variants that were highly shared. The study reported that TCR beta sequences accurately predicted HLA-A and HLA-B alleles in most subjects. Later work showed greater clonal expansion in HLA-associated TCR beta chains than in equally common others.

The V and J ends lost 6 bases and 0 bases respectively, with 12 bases between them. Germline V gene data show CDR1 as MNHEY and CDR2 as SVGAGI. The CDR3 consists of 15 residues. The V gene is TRBV6-5, the J gene TRBJ1-3, with D tentatively TRBD1 (6 bases). Sequencing input: PBMCs. The origin of this receptor is a man aged 40-49 years in good health and CMV-seropositive. This CDR3 reads CASRRQDISGNTIYF. The CDR3 DNA is TGTGCCAGCAGGAGACAGGACATCTCTGGAAACACCATATATTTT.